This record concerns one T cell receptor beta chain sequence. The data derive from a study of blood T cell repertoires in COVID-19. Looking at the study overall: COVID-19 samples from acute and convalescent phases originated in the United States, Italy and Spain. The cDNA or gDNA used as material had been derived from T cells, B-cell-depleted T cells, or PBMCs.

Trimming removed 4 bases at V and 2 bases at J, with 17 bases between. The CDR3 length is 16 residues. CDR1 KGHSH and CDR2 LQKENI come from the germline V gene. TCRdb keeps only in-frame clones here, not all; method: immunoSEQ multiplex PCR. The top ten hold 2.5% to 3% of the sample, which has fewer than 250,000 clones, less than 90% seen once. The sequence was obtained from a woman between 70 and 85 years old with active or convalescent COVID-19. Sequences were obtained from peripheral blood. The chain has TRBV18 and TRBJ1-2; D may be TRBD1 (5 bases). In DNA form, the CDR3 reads TGTGCCAGCTCACTGATTCGGGACGGGGGGAACTATGGCTACACCTTC. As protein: CASSLIRDGGNYGYTF.